Listed here are 9 T cell receptor beta chains from one sample, sequenced in a study of T cell responses to AZD1222 COVID-19 vaccine. Profiled with immunoSEQ multiplex PCR; TCRdb holds only in-frame clones, not every one. The sample yields some 110,000 clones, more than 85% seen once. The sequencing here drew on peripheral blood, taken 28 days after the second AZD1222 dose. Receptor source: an adult who received the AZD1222 COVID-19 vaccine.

V usage is TRBV28 and J usage is TRBJ2-1, with 8 bases identical to TRBD2. V trimming: 3 bases; J trimming: 4 bases; junction bases outside the gene matches: 5. CDR3 size: 15 residues. The germline V gene encodes CDR1 MDHEN and CDR2 SYDVKM. The CDR3 region is CASSFSGRLYNEQFF. CDR3 coding DNA: TGTGCCAGCAGTTTCAGCGGGAGATTGTACAATGAGCAGTTCTTC. Drawing the rest from reference TRBV28 and TRBJ2-1, the complete variable domain is DVKVTQSSRYLVKRTGEKVFLECVQDMDHENMFWYRQDPGLGLRLIYFSYDVKMKEKGDIPEGYSVSREKKERFSLILESASTNQTSMYLCASSFSGRLYNEQFFGPGTRLTVL.

This chain connects TRBV6-5 to TRBJ2-3; perhaps TRBD1 as D (6 bases). V was pared by 6 bases and J by 0 bases, with 13 bases between. The CDR3 consists of 15 residues. Germline assignment: CDR1 MNHEY and CDR2 SVGAGI. CDR3 in DNA: TGTGCCAGCAGGAAGGACAGAACTAGCACAGATACGCAGTATTTT. This gives the protein CASRKDRTSTDTQYF.

This chain links TRBV2 with TRBJ2-7, with a possible D match to TRBD2 (6 bases). CDR1 SNHLY and CDR2 FYNNEI come from the germline V gene. Deletions cut 11 bases from V and 7 bases from J, with 24 bases between. The CDR3 runs to 14 residues. The CDR3 spells CASTPTGGEREQYF. CDR3 coding DNA: TGTGCCTCGACCCCAACAGGCGGGGAGCGGGAGCAGTACTTC.

The chain joins TRBV28 to TRBJ1-1, with 10 positions matching TRBD1. The CDR3 loop spans 14 amino acids. V shed 6 bases, J shed 4 bases, and the junction held 5 bases outside the gene matches. CDR1 and CDR2 (germline): MDHEN, SYDVKM. The CDR3 region is CASRRTGGATEAFF. The CDR3 DNA reads TGTGCCAGCAGAAGGACAGGGGGTGCCACTGAAGCTTTCTTT.

The chain carries TRBV9 and TRBJ1-5, with D hard to call. Germline CDR1 and CDR2: SGDLS and YYNGEE. V lost 3 bases and J 2 bases, leaving 9 bases between the germline ends. The CDR3 consists of 14 residues. Here the CDR3 reads CASSGEIGNQPQHF. The CDR3 region has the DNA TGTGCCAGCAGCGGAGAGATAGGCAATCAGCCCCAGCATTTT.

The chain is built from TRBV4-2 and TRBJ1-1; weak D call: TRBD1 (6 bases). This CDR3 region has 14 residues. The V gene lost 0 bases and the J gene lost 5 bases, with 10 bases spanning the gap. The germline V gene has CDR1 LGHNA and CDR2 YNFKEQ. The CDR3 here is CASSQDPTGTEAFF. CDR3 coding DNA: TGTGCCAGCAGCCAAGATCCCACAGGGACTGAAGCTTTCTTT.

This clone was seen just once. The chain joins TRBV15 to TRBJ2-4, with D hard to call. The CDR3 extends over 15 amino acids. Germline-derived CDR1 and CDR2 are LNHNV and YYDKDF (reference sequence). V gave up 1 base and J gave up 6 bases, with 13 bases separating them. The CDR3 coding sequence is TGTGCCACCAGCAGAGGGCGACCCGGCGGAAACATTCAGTACTTC. This sequence encodes CATSRGRPGGNIQYF.

The rearrangement joins TRBV7-2 to TRBJ1-4; D ambiguous. The V end lost 4 bases, the J end lost 8 bases, and 11 bases lay between the germline ends. Germline V CDR1 and CDR2: SGHTA, FQGNSA. The CDR3 sequence is 13 residues long. The CDR3 is CASSSFVLEKLFF. The CDR3 nucleotides read TGTGCCAGCAGCTCTTTTGTATTGGAAAAACTGTTTTTT.

This chain links TRBV7-8 with TRBJ2-7; 12 bases map to TRBD2. CDR1 and CDR2 from the germline V gene are SGHVS and FQNEAQ. The CDR3 is 17 residues long. V lost 1 base, J lost 2 bases, and 6 bases stayed unmatched. The CDR3 DNA sequence: TGTGCCAGCAGCTTAGGACTAGCGGGGGTAGGCACCTACGAGCAGTACTTC. Residues: CASSLGLAGVGTYEQYF.